These 19 T cell receptor beta chains came from one sample sequenced in a study of response to subunit inactivated influenza vaccine. Each CDR3 protein is one row after TCRdb ran MiXCR on the RT-PCR reads. The sample has 800,000 or so distinct CDR3 sequences; roughly 20% are singletons. The sample here was PBMCs from blood, taken more than 4 days after vaccination. The receptors come from a middle-aged man who received an inactivated influenza vaccine.

In its sample, this clonotype was seen many times. The J gene is TRBJ2-6, the V gene TRBV12-3 or TRBV12-4; tentative D call: TRBD2 (6 bases). V gave up 5 bases and J gave up 0 bases, with 14 bases separating them. The CDR3 totals 17 residues. Here the CDR3 reads CASSPEGVISGANVLTF. CDR3 coding DNA: TGTGCCAGCAGTCCGGAGGGCGTTATCTCTGGGGCCAACGTCCTGACTTTC.

Details on this clonotype: Because the CDR3's place on the DNA is in doubt, the DNA is left out and the CDR3 is given as listed by TCRdb. The chain is built from TRBV7-2 and TRBJ2-1; the table gives TRBD2 as D, unverified against the DNA. Germline assignment: CDR1 SGHTA and CDR2 FQGNSA. The CDR3 is made up of 15 amino acids, end residues included. The CDR3 region is CASSLVAGGNNEQCF.

This clonotype was observed at least ten times. The V gene is TRBV7-2, the J gene TRBJ2-1, with D uncertain. Germline-derived CDR1 and CDR2 are SGHTA and FQGNSA. Trimming removed 5 bases at V and 10 bases at J, with 12 bases between. The CDR3 has 12 amino acids. The CDR3 reads CASSSPFREQFF. The DNA for the CDR3 is TGTGCCAGCAGCAGCCCCTTCCGGGAGCAGTTCTTC.

This clonotype was found a few times. The CDR3 DNA sequence: TGTGCCAGCAGCCAAGGCCGGGGGGCTCAAGAGACCCAGTACTTC. Protein: CASSQGRGAQETQYF. The V gene is TRBV4-2, the J gene TRBJ2-5, with TRBD2 as a possible D gene (7 bases). The CDR3 loop spans 15 amino acids. Germline lookup yields CDR1 LGHNA and CDR2 YNFKEQ. V dropped 1 base and J dropped 2 bases, with 11 bases sitting between them.

This clonotype was observed many times. The chain employs TRBV5-1 and TRBJ2-7, with D possibly being TRBD1 or TRBD2 (5 bases each). Germline assignment: CDR1 SGHRS and CDR2 YFSETQ. V lost 4 bases, J lost 3 bases, and 17 bases lay in between. This CDR3 spans 15 amino acids. The CDR3 bases are TGCGCCAGCAGCAGACAGTGGGGAGAGGACTACGAGCAGTACTTC. This gives the protein CASSRQWGEDYEQYF.

The table lists this clonotype with many counts. The V call is TRBV5-6, the J call TRBJ2-5, with 9 bases matching TRBD2. Trimming took 1 base from V and 2 from J; bases not matched to a gene: 3. Germline loops: CDR1 SGHDT, CDR2 YYEEEE. CDR3 length: 15 amino acids. DNA for the CDR3: TGTGCCAGCAGCTTGTCTAGCGGGGCTCAAGAGACCCAGTACTTC. Translating it yields CASSLSSGAQETQYF.

This clonotype was seen once. The rearrangement links TRBV19 to TRBJ2-7; D remains unclear. There are 13 residues in the CDR3. Trimming shortened V by 1 base and J by 5 bases, and 9 bases separated the two germline ends. Germline CDR1 LNHDA, CDR2 SQIVND (reference sequence). The CDR3 protein is CASSIAGLDEQYF. The CDR3 DNA reads TGTGCCAGTAGTATAGCTGGGCTCGACGAGCAGTACTTC.

Only a few counts were recorded for this clonotype. This chain links TRBV12-3 or TRBV12-4 with TRBJ2-7; tentative D call: TRBD2 (6 bases). Trimming took 5 bases from V and 3 from J, leaving 11 bases between them. The CDR3 has 13 amino acids. CDR3 DNA sequence: TGTGCCAGCAGTCTTGGGGAGGTCTACGAGCAGTACTTC. It is translated as CASSLGEVYEQYF.

J is TRBJ2-1 and V is TRBV14, with 12 bases identical to TRBD2. The CDR3 has 15 residues. J gave up 13 bases and V 2 bases, and 9 bases lay outside the gene matches. Germline CDR1 SGHDN, CDR2 FVKESK. CDR3: CASSQSLAGGRYQFF. CDR3 nucleotide sequence: TGTGCCAGCAGCCAAAGCCTAGCGGGAGGGCGGTATCAGTTCTTC. Looking up the rest from reference TRBV14 and TRBJ2-1 gives the full variable domain: EAGVTQFPSHSVIEKGQTVTLRCDPISGHDNLYWYRRVMGKEIKFLLHFVKESKQDESGMPNNRFLAERTGGTYSTLKVQPAELEDSGVYFCASSQSLAGGRYQFFGPGTRLTVL.

The gene calls are TRBV4-1 and TRBJ1-4, with 10 positions matching TRBD1. The V gene's germline CDR1 is MGHRA and CDR2 YSYEKL. V was clipped by 4 bases and J by 8 bases; unmatched bases: 7. The CDR3 runs 15 residues. CDR3 region: CASSPSGQGVEKLFF. The DNA for the CDR3 is TGCGCCAGCAGCCCTTCAGGACAGGGGGTGGAAAAACTGTTTTTT.

The chain combines TRBV28 with TRBJ2-4; no clear D. Trimming shortened V by 3 bases and J by 10 bases, and 13 bases separated the two germline ends. Per germline, CDR1 MDHEN and CDR2 SYDVKM. This CDR3 has 13 residues. The CDR3 coding sequence is TGTGCCAGCAGTTTTCCAGGAGCGAATATTCAGTACTTC. It specifies CASSFPGANIQYF.

Only a few counts were recorded for this clonotype. CDR3 sequence (DNA): TGTGCCACCAGTAACCGACTAGCGGGAGAGAATGAGCAGTTCTTC. As protein: CATSNRLAGENEQFF. The chain couples TRBV15 to TRBJ2-1; 12 bases line up with TRBD2. This CDR3 contains 15 residues. J gave up 7 bases and V 6 bases, and 7 bases lay outside the gene matches. From germline, CDR1 is LNHNV and CDR2 YYDKDF (reference sequence). The full variable domain, with the rest looked up from reference TRBV15 and TRBJ2-1, is DAMVIQNPRYQVTQFGKPVTLSCSQTLNHNVMYWYQQKSSQAPKLLFHYYDKDFNNEADTPDNFQSRRPNTSFCFLDIRSPGLGDTAMYLCATSNRLAGENEQFFGPGTRLTVL.

This clonotype turned up a few times. The chain combines TRBV3-1 with TRBJ2-7, with D perhaps matching TRBD1 or TRBD2 (6 bases each). This CDR3 is built from 13 residues. V lost 4 bases and J lost 2, with 9 bases in between. The germline V gene encodes CDR1 LGHDT and CDR2 YNNKEL (reference sequence). The CDR3 bases are TGTGCCAGCAGCCCGGAGGGGGCCTACGAGCAGTACTTC. Its translation is CASSPEGAYEQYF.

The J gene is TRBJ2-3, the V gene TRBV11-2; 9 positions agree with TRBD2. CDR3 size: 15 residues. Germline loops: CDR1 SGHAT, CDR2 FQNNGV. Losses at the gene ends were 5 bases for V and 3 bases for J; bases not matched to a gene: 6. The CDR3 reads CASSPGLAYTDTQYF. CDR3 DNA: TGTGCCAGCAGCCCAGGACTAGCGTATACAGATACGCAGTATTTT.

This clonotype was seen only a few times. As DNA, the CDR3 is TGTGCCAGCAGCTTAATGGGACCGCGGACATCTGAGCAGTTCTTC. This codes for CASSLMGPRTSEQFF. The rearrangement uses TRBV7-3 and TRBJ2-1; D assignment may be TRBD1 or TRBD2 (5 bases each). The germline gives CDR1 SGHTA, CDR2 FQGTGA. The V gene lost 1 base and the J gene lost 9 bases, with 16 bases spanning the gap. The CDR3 is made up of 15 amino acids.

This chain joins TRBV11-2 and TRBJ2-3, with a possible D match to TRBD1 (6 bases). CDR1 SGHAT and CDR2 FQNNGV come from the germline V gene. The CDR3 spans 16 residues. V lost 5 bases, J lost 0 bases, and 15 bases lay in between. The CDR3 reads CASSRWGPPSTDTQYF. The CDR3 region has the DNA TGTGCCAGCAGCCGGTGGGGGCCACCTAGCACAGATACGCAGTATTTT.

The chain links TRBV7-2 to TRBJ2-3; either TRBD1 or TRBD2 may fit D (6 bases each). This CDR3 spans 16 amino acids. CDR1 and CDR2 (germline): SGHTA, FQGNSA. Trimming stripped 7 bases from V and 0 bases from J, with 17 bases between. The DNA of the CDR3 is TGTGCCAGCACCCCTGGAGGGGGGCCTAGCACAGATACGCAGTATTTT. Residues: CASTPGGGPSTDTQYF.

This clonotype was counted many times. This chain links TRBV4-3 with TRBJ2-1; possible D gene TRBD2, 6 bases. Trimming pared 1 base from V and 2 bases from J, leaving 6 bases between. The germline V gene has CDR1 LGHNA and CDR2 YSLEER. This CDR3 has 14 residues. In DNA, the CDR3 is TGCGCCAGCAGCCAAGGGGGGGCCTACAATGAGCAGTTCTTC. This codes for CASSQGGAYNEQFF.

Only a few counts were recorded for this clonotype. This rearrangement joins TRBV3-1 to TRBJ2-3; either TRBD1 or TRBD2 may fit D (7 bases each). The CDR3 covers 16 residues. The germline V and J ends were trimmed by 4 bases and 5 bases, with 19 bases remaining between them. Germline CDR1 reads LGHDT; CDR2 reads YNNKEL (reference sequence). The CDR3 here is CASSPQSGGAGDTQYF. In DNA form, the CDR3 reads TGTGCCAGCAGCCCCCAATCAGGGGGGGCCGGAGATACGCAGTATTTT.